The present T cell receptor (beta chain) was sequenced within a study of shared clonotypes between healthy human individuals. This clone was counted a single time. TCRdb keeps only in-frame clones here, not all; method: immunoSEQ multiplex PCR. The data show 550,000 to 700,000 clones, more than 70% seen once. The CDR3 consists of 15 residues. The V end lost 5 bases, the J end lost 7 bases, and 20 bases lay between the germline ends. Germline assignment: CDR1 MDHEN and CDR2 SYDVKM. Sequenced: memory CD4+ T cells sorted from blood. Subset of the sample: CD45RA-negative fraction. The rearrangement joins TRBV28 to TRBJ1-1; tentatively, D is TRBD1 (5 bases). The TCR originated in a woman aged 25-40 years in good health. CDR3 nucleotide sequence: TGTGCCAGCAGTCAAGGGACCTCAAACGTTTATGAAGCTTTCTTT. Its protein is CASSQGTSNVYEAFF. The full variable domain, in which reference TRBV28 and TRBJ1-1 provide the parts outside the CDR3, is DVKVTQSSRYLVKRTGEKVFLECVQDMDHENMFWYRQDPGLGLRLIYFSYDVKMKEKGDIPEGYSVSREKKERFSLILESASTNQTSMYLCASSQGTSNVYEAFFGQGTRLTVV.